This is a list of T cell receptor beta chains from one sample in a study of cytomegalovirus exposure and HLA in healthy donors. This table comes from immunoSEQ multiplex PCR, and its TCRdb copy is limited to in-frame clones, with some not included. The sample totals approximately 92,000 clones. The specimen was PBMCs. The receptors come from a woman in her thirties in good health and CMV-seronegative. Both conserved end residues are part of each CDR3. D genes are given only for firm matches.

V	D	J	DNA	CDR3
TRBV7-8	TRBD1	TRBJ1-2	TGTGCCAGCAGCCCCGGGACAGACGATGGCTACACCTTC	CASSPGTDDGYTF
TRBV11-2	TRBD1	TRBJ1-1	TGTGCCAGCAGCTCGGCGTTTGGGACAGGGGTCCGGTCGGGCACTGAAGCTTTCTTT	CASSSAFGTGVRSGTEAFF
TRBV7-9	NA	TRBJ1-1	TGTGCCAGCAGATGGACAGCCCAAGCTTTCTTT	CASRWTAQAFF
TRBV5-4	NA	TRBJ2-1	TGTGCCAGCAGCCCGCGCTCCTACAATGAGCAGTTCTTC	CASSPRSYNEQFF
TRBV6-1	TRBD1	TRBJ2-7	TGTGCCAGCAGTGATAGGGGGCCCAACGAGCAGTACTTC	CASSDRGPNEQYF
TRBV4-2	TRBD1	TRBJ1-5	TGTGCCAGCAGCCAAAATTTTCTTCAGGGGGCGTCTCAGCCCCAGCATTTT	CASSQNFLQGASQPQHF
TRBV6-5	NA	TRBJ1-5	TGTGCCAGCAGTTACGGAGGCAATCAGCCCCAGCATTTT	CASSYGGNQPQHF
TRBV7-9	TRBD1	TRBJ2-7	TGTGCCAGCAGCTTAGCGAGGGGGCAGGGGGTTAACTCCTACGAGCAGTACTTC	CASSLARGQGVNSYEQYF
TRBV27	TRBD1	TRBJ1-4	TGTGCCAGCAGCCTCCAGGGGGCAGTTGAAAAACTGTTTTTT	CASSLQGAVEKLFF
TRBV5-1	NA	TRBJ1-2	TGCGCCAGCAGCTTGGGAGAGGGAGGCTATGGCTACACCTTC	CASSLGEGGYGYTF
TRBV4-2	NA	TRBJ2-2	TGTGCCAGCAGCCAAGATACGGGGACTCACGGGGAGCTGTTTTTT	CASSQDTGTHGELFF
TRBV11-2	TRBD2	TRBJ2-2	TGTGCCAGCAGCTTAGGGACTAGCAGTCTCGCCGGGGAGCTGTTTTTT	CASSLGTSSLAGELFF
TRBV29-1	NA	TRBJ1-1	TGCAGCGTTGATGCGTCCCTCACTGAAGCTTTCTTT	CSVDASLTEAFF
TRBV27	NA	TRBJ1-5	TGTGCCAGCAGTTTAGCCTATAGCAATCAGCCCCAGCATTTT	CASSLAYSNQPQHF
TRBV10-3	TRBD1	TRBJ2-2	TGTGCCATCAGTGCTTTAAGGCCGGGACAGGGTTACACCGGGGAGCTGTTTTTT	CAISALRPGQGYTGELFF
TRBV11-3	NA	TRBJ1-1	TGTGCCAGCAGCTCGACAGGCCAGAGCACTGAAGCTTTCTTT	CASSSTGQSTEAFF
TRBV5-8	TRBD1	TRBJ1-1	TGTGCCAGCAGCTTGGATCAGGACAGGGGTGGTACGCGGACTGAAGCTTTCTTT	CASSLDQDRGGTRTEAFF
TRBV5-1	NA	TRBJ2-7	TGCGCCAGCCGCGGGACCCTGCTCTCCTACGAGCAGTACTTC	CASRGTLLSYEQYF
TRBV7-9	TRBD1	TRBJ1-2	TGTGCCAGCAGGACAGGGGCGCAGGACTATGGCTACACCTTC	CASRTGAQDYGYTF
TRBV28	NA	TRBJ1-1	TGTGCCAGCAGAAGACCCACAGGGAGGGGCCCGGCTGAAGCTTTCTTT	CASRRPTGRGPAEAFF
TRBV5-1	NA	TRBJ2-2	TGCGCCAGCAGCCCTTGCAGGGGTATCGATTGCACCGGGGAGCTGTTTTTT	CASSPCRGIDCTGELFF
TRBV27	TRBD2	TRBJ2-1	TGTGCCAGCAGTTTGGCTAGCGGAACCTACAATGAGCAGTTCTTC	CASSLASGTYNEQFF
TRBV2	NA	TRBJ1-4	TGTGCCAGCAGTCGGACAGTAAGCAATGAAAAACTGTTTTTT	CASSRTVSNEKLFF
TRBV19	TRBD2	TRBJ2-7	TGTGCCAGTAGTATTTGGGGACTAGCGGGAGGTGAGGACGAGCAGTACTTC	CASSIWGLAGGEDEQYF
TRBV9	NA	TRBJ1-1	TGTGCCAGCAGCGTAAGGAACACCCCGGACAGTGAGGCTTTCTTT	CASSVRNTPDSEAFF
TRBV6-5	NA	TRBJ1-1	TGTGCCAGCAGTGGACAGTTGAACACTGAAGCTTTCTTT	CASSGQLNTEAFF
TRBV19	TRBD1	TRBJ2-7	TGTGCCAGTAGCAGGGACAGGGGTGTGGAGCAGTACTTC	CASSRDRGVEQYF
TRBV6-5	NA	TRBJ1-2	TGTGCCAGCAGTTACTATCCAGGAGGCTACACCTTC	CASSYYPGGYTF
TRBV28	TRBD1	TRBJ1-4	TGTGCCAGCAGTCCATCTTCGGGACAGGGATATGAAAAACTGTTTTTT	CASSPSSGQGYEKLFF
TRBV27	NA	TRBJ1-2	TGTGCCAGCCATACGGGGTTAAACTATGGCTACACCTTC	CASHTGLNYGYTF
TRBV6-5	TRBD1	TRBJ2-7	TGTGCCAGCAGTTCCGACAGGGTAAGAAAACAGCAGTACTTC	CASSSDRVRKQQYF
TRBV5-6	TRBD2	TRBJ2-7	TGTGCCAGCAGCTTCACTAGCGGGTACGAGCAGTACTTC	CASSFTSGYEQYF
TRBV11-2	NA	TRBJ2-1	TGTGCCAGCAGCTCATCCCCGGGGAATGAGCAGTTCTTC	CASSSSPGNEQFF
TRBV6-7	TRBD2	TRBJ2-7	TGTGCCAGCAAATCAGGACTAGTGGGTCCTAAGAACGAGCAGTACTTC	CASKSGLVGPKNEQYF
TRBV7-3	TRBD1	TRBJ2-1	TGTGCCAGCAGCTTAACCCCGCAGGGGGCGTATGAGCAGTTCTTC	CASSLTPQGAYEQFF
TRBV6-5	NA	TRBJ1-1	TGTGCCAGCAGTTACCCTCAGTCGCCTGAAGCTTTCTTT	CASSYPQSPEAFF
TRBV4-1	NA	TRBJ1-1	TGCGCCAGCAGCCAAGACTCAGGACTCAAGAGGGCTGAAGCTTTCTTT	CASSQDSGLKRAEAFF
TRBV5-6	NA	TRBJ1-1	TGTGCCAGCAGCTTGGGAGGGGGTACTGAAGCTTTCTTT	CASSLGGGTEAFF
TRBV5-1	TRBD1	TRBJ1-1	TGCGCCAGCAGATCCGGGACAGGGACCACTGAAGCTTTCTTT	CASRSGTGTTEAFF
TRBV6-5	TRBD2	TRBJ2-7	TGTGCCAGCAGGAGGACTAGCGGGGACTCCTACGAGCAGTACTTC	CASRRTSGDSYEQYF
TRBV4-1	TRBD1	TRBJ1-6	TGCGCCAGCACCCCGACAGGGGACCTTTCACCCCTCCACTTT	CASTPTGDLSPLHF
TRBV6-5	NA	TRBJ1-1	TGTGCCAGCAGCTATCGGGGGGACACTGAAGCTTTCTTT	CASSYRGDTEAFF
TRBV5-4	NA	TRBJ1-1	TGTGCCAGCAGCTTGCGGAGGAACACTGAAGCTTTCTTT	CASSLRRNTEAFF
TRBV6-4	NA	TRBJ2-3	TGTGCCAGCAGTGACTCGATGGCCGGGGAGAGCACAGATACGCAGTATTTT	CASSDSMAGESTDTQYF
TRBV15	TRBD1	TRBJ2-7	TGTGCCACCAGCAGCGACAGGGAGATTGGATACGAGCAGTACTTC	CATSSDREIGYEQYF
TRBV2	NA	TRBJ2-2	TGTGCCAGCATGGTGGGGAGCAGTCCGAACACCGGGGAGCTGTTTTTT	CASMVGSSPNTGELFF
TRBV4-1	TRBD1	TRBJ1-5	TGCGCCAGCAGCCAAGCGGACAGGGGAGCCAATCAGCCCCAGCATTTT	CASSQADRGANQPQHF
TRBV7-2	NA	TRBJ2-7	TGTGCCAGCAGCTTAGGTCGGGGGGAGCAGTACTTC	CASSLGRGEQYF